A selection of T cell receptor beta chains follows, all from one sample in a study of PD-1 blockade in classical Hodgkin lymphoma. Using immunoSEQ multiplex PCR, the repertoire was profiled, and TCRdb retains in-frame clones only, with some absent. The sample holds about 37,000 clones; less than 85% are singletons and the top ten take roughly 15%. The material sequenced was peripheral blood mononuclear cells (PBMCs), taken before the second cycle of nivolumab. These receptor sequences come from a human donor with classical Hodgkin lymphoma. Both conserved end residues are part of each CDR3. D genes are given only for firm matches. Some rows have no size entry. The others give once, few or many, or a class for an expanded clone.

NA	TRBV7-2	TRBJ1-1	15	NA	CASSSWLGTNTEAFF	TGTGCCAGCAGCTCCTGGTTGGGGACGAACACTGAAGCTTTCTTT
NA	TRBV9	TRBJ2-3	14	NA	CASSVGHLTDTQYF	TGTGCCAGCAGCGTAGGGCACCTCACAGATACGCAGTATTTT
NA	TRBV9	TRBJ2-7	13	NA	CASSVDSSYEQYF	TGTGCCAGCAGCGTTGACAGTTCCTACGAGCAGTACTTC
NA	TRBV27	TRBJ1-1	15	NA	CASSLSGGGLTEAFF	TGTGCCAGCAGTTTATCTGGAGGGGGACTCACTGAAGCTTTCTTT
few	TRBV6-1	TRBJ2-7	12	NA	CASSDNGYEQYF	TGTGCCAGCAGTGATAACGGCTACGAGCAGTACTTC
once	TRBV27	TRBJ2-2	15	NA	CASTLGGSGAGELFF	TGTGCCAGCACCCTAGGGGGGAGTGGCGCCGGGGAGCTGTTTTTT
NA	TRBV5-4	TRBJ1-2	13	TRBD1	CASRAGGFYGYTF	TGTGCCAGCAGGGCAGGGGGCTTCTATGGCTACACCTTC
once	TRBV27	TRBJ2-1	17	TRBD2	CASSTRSSRGGANEQFF	TGTGCCAGCAGTACCCGCTCGTCGCGCGGGGGGGCCAATGAGCAGTTCTTC
NA	TRBV11-2	TRBJ2-7	14	NA	CASSLSAGNYEQYF	TGTGCCAGCAGCTTATCCGCCGGCAACTACGAGCAGTACTTC
NA	TRBV18	TRBJ2-3	17	NA	CASSPFLERLGTDTQYF	TGTGCCAGCTCACCCTTTCTCGAGCGTTTGGGCACAGATACGCAGTATTTT
once	TRBV6-1	TRBJ2-5	16	NA	CASSEVPWDGKETQYF	TGTGCCAGCAGTGAAGTTCCCTGGGACGGGAAAGAGACCCAGTACTTC
NA	TRBV5-5	TRBJ2-6	15	NA	CASSSQGSGANVLTF	TGTGCCAGCAGCTCACAGGGCTCTGGGGCCAACGTCCTGACTTTC
many	TRBV19	TRBJ1-2	13	TRBD1	CASSIGQGLGYTF	TGTGCCAGTAGTATCGGACAGGGTCTAGGCTACACCTTC
NA	TRBV15	TRBJ2-7	13	NA	CATSRDPRDEQYF	TGTGCCACCAGCAGAGATCCCCGAGACGAGCAGTACTTC
NA	TRBV7-2	TRBJ1-3	14	TRBD1	CASSPDRAGNTIYF	TGTGCCAGCAGCCCCGACAGGGCTGGAAACACCATATATTTT
once	TRBV5-1	TRBJ2-3	16	TRBD1	CASSLGLETGADTQYF	TGCGCCAGCAGCTTGGGCCTAGAGACAGGGGCAGATACGCAGTATTTT
NA	TRBV6-6	TRBJ2-5	11	NA	CASSYVTVQYF	TGTGCCAGCAGTTACGTGACGGTCCAGTACTTC
NA	TRBV10-3	TRBJ2-7	14	NA	CAISEQMDDLEQYF	TGTGCCATCAGTGAGCAAATGGACGACCTCGAGCAGTACTTC
NA	TRBV18	TRBJ1-5	14	NA	CASTLKSELEPQHF	TGTGCCAGCACCCTGAAATCGGAGTTGGAGCCCCAGCATTTT
NA	TRBV9	TRBJ2-1	16	NA	CASSPRPSVPRDEQFF	TGTGCCAGCAGCCCGAGGCCTAGCGTCCCGAGGGATGAGCAGTTCTTC
NA	TRBV2	TRBJ2-2	16	TRBD2	CASTDSGGMNTGELFF	TGTGCCAGCACAGATAGCGGGGGAATGAACACCGGGGAGCTGTTTTTT
NA	TRBV11-2	TRBJ2-3	16	TRBD2	CASSPRSGARTDTQYF	TGTGCCAGCAGCCCACGCAGCGGGGCTCGCACAGATACGCAGTATTTT
NA	TRBV5-1	TRBJ2-5	16	NA	CASSLDTGSFQETQYF	TGCGCCAGCAGCTTGGACACAGGCAGCTTCCAAGAGACCCAGTACTTC
NA	TRBV7-6	TRBJ2-2	14	NA	CASSYSGYTGELFF	TGTGCCAGCAGCTATAGCGGTTACACCGGGGAGCTGTTTTTT
few	TRBV6-5	TRBJ2-1	15	NA	CASRDQGSRINEQFF	TGTGCCAGCAGAGACCAGGGATCTAGGATAAATGAGCAGTTCTTC
NA	TRBV27	TRBJ1-2	13	NA	CASSLSGGGGYTF	TGTGCCAGCAGTTTATCGGGGGGGGGTGGCTACACCTTC
once	TRBV5-4	TRBJ2-7	14	NA	CASSGAADPYEQYF	TGTGCCAGCAGCGGGGCCGCAGACCCCTACGAGCAGTACTTC
once	TRBV9	TRBJ2-7	14	NA	CASSPRQMGYEQYF	TGTGCCAGCAGCCCCCGTCAGATGGGGTACGAGCAGTACTTC
NA	TRBV25-1	TRBJ1-6	14	NA	CASSRSSYNSPLHF	TGTGCCAGCAGTCGAAGCTCCTATAATTCACCCCTCCACTTT
NA	TRBV27	TRBJ2-2	14	NA	CASSWVWGTGELFF	TGTGCCAGCAGTTGGGTGTGGGGCACCGGGGAGCTGTTTTTT
NA	TRBV19	TRBJ1-2	13	NA	CASSLGANYGYTF	TGTGCCAGTAGTTTGGGGGCTAACTATGGCTACACCTTC
NA	TRBV19	TRBJ2-7	14	NA	CASSNDGQAYEQYF	TGTGCCAGTAGTAACGATGGTCAGGCGTACGAGCAGTACTTC
NA	TRBV9	TRBJ1-2	15	TRBD1	CASSGGDSPIYGYTF	TGTGCCAGCAGCGGTGGGGACAGCCCCATTTATGGCTACACCTTC
few	TRBV6-5	TRBJ2-3	15	NA	CASSYSSIRTDTQYF	TGTGCCAGCAGTTACTCTAGCATACGAACAGATACGCAGTATTTT
NA	TRBV7-9	TRBJ1-5	15	NA	CASSLGREGWQPQHF	TGTGCCAGCAGCTTGGGCAGGGAAGGATGGCAGCCCCAGCATTTT
once	TRBV4-3	TRBJ1-1	14	NA	CASSQGYMRAEAFF	TGCGCCAGCAGCCAAGGATACATGCGGGCTGAAGCTTTCTTT
NA	TRBV2	TRBJ1-1	15	NA	CASRTGEWVGTEAFF	TGTGCCAGCAGGACGGGAGAATGGGTTGGCACTGAAGCTTTCTTT
few	TRBV7-3	TRBJ1-2	15	NA	CASSPLWAGDYGYTF	TGTGCCAGCAGCCCGTTATGGGCAGGGGACTATGGCTACACCTTC
few	TRBV10-2	TRBJ1-3	12	NA	CASMDGGNTIYF	TGCGCCAGCATGGACGGTGGAAACACCATATATTTT
NA	TRBV7-2	TRBJ2-2	19	TRBD2	CASSSRGLAGISNTGELFF	TGTGCCAGCAGCTCCCGGGGACTAGCGGGGATATCGAACACCGGGGAGCTGTTTTTT